One TCR beta chain is described in this entry. Isolated RNA was reverse transcribed into cDNA used as the sequencing template. Clones were sequenced by immunoSEQ multiplex PCR, and TCRdb holds only the in-frame ones, with some missing. The sample shows 120,000 to 150,000 clones, over 80% of them seen only once. The data belong to a study of CD8+ T cells in alopecia areata. Study-wide background: A 6-month period off drug followed tofacitinib, which lasted 6 to 18 months.

The CDR3 contains 15 residues. Germline values: CDR1 MNHEY, CDR2 SMNVEV (reference sequence). The ends were cut back, 5 bases at V and 1 base at J, with 11 bases in the middle. The chain carries TRBV27 and TRBJ1-4; D is perhaps TRBD1 (5 bases). This TCR was sampled from a human donor with alopecia areata. Sequences were derived from CD8+ T cells sorted from blood, sampled at week 0. CDR3 amino acids: CASSPTGVTNEKLFF. CDR3 sequence (DNA): TGTGCCAGCAGTCCCACGGGGGTAACTAATGAAAAACTGTTTTTT.